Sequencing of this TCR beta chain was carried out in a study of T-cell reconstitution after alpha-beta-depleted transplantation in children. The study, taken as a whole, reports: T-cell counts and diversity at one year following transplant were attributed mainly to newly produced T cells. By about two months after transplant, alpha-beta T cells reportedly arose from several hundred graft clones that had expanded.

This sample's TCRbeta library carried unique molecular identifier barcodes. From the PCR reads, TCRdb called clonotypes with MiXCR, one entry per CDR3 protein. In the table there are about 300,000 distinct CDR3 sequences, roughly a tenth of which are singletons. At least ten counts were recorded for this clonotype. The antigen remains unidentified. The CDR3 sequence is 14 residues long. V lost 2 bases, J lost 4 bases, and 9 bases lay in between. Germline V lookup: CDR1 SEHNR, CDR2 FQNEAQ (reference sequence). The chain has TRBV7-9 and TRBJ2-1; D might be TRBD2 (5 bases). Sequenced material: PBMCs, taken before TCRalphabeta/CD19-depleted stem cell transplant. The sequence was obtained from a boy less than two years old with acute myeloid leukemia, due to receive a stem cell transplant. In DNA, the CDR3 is TGTGCCAGCAGCTTAAAACTAGTTTACAATGAGCAGTTCTTC. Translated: CASSLKLVYNEQFF.